Detailed here is one T cell receptor (beta chain). Antigen: not known. The data were obtained in a study of T cells after yellow fever vaccination. Synthesis of TCR cDNA relied on 5'RACE template switching, which attached a universal primer site and UMIs. TCRdb reprocessed the 5' RACE reads via MiXCR and lists one record per CDR3 protein. The table includes 150,000 to 200,000 distinct CDR3 sequences, approximately 11% detected once. V was pared by 0 bases and J by 4 bases, with 13 bases between. CDR3 size: 14 residues. Germline V gene data show CDR1 as DFQATT and CDR2 as SNEGSKA (reference sequence). Study outcomes and limitations: One caveat is that FACS-sorted repertoires could contain abundant clonotypes contaminating from the bulk population. Reappearance after the booster was observed for most primary-vaccination clones (96% CD4, over 70% CD8).

This specimen consisted of CD8+ T cells sorted from PBMCs, obtained 15 days after the yellow fever booster vaccination. The V gene is TRBV20-1, the J gene TRBJ2-7, with D possibly being TRBD1 (6 bases). This TCR was sampled from a young man who received the YFV17D yellow fever vaccine. CDR3 sequence reads: CSARDREGVYEQYF. The DNA of the CDR3 is TGCAGTGCTAGAGATCGTGAGGGGGTTTACGAGCAGTACTTC.